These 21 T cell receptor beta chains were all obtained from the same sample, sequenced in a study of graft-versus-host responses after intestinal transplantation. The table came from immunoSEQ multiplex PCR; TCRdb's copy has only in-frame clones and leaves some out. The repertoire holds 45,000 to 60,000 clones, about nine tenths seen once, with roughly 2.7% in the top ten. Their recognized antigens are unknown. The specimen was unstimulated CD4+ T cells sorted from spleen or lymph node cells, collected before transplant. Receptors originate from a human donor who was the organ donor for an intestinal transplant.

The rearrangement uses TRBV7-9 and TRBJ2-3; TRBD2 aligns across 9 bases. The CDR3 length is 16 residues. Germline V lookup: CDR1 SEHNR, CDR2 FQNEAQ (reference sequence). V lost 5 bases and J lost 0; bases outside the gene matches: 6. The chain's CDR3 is CASSLRLAGSTDTQYF. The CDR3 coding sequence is TGTGCCAGCAGCCTGCGGCTAGCGGGGAGCACAGATACGCAGTATTTT. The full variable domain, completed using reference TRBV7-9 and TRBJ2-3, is DTGVSQNPRHKITKRGQNVTFRCDPISEHNRLYWYRQTLGQGPEFLTYFQNEAQLEKSRLLSDRFSAERPKGSFSTLEIQRTEQGDSAMYLCASSLRLAGSTDTQYFGPGTRLTVL.

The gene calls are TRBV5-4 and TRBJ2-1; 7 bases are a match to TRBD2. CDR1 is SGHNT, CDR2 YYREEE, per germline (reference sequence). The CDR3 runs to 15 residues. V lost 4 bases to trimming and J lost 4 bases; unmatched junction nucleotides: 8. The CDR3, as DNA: TGTGCCAGCAGCCCCGGACTAGTCCCGTACAATGAGCAGTTCTTC. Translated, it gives CASSPGLVPYNEQFF.

Here the CDR3 reads CASSLGGSGNTIYF. Written as DNA, the CDR3 is TGTGCCAGCAGCTTAGGGGGCTCTGGAAACACCATATATTTT. The V and J genes are TRBV7-9 and TRBJ1-3; D unclear. Germline loops: CDR1 SEHNR, CDR2 FQNEAQ (reference sequence). Trimming removed 1 base at V and 0 bases at J, with 4 bases between. This CDR3 is 14 amino acids long.

CDR3 nucleotides: TGTGCCAGCAGTCCGGCGGGAGTAGGGGGAGAGACCCAGTACTTC. This encodes CASSPAGVGGETQYF. The chain employs TRBV6-1 and TRBJ2-5; tentatively, D is TRBD2 (7 bases). This CDR3 contains 15 residues. The V end was cut by 5 bases, the J end by 4 bases, with 17 bases between. Looked up from germline, CDR1 is MNHNS and CDR2 is SASEGT.

The DNA of the CDR3 is TGTGCCAGCAGCTCTAGCGGGAGAGAGACCCAGTACTTC. Encoded protein: CASSSSGRETQYF. The chain uses TRBV7-2 and TRBJ2-5, with 10 bases aligning to TRBD2. In germline, CDR1 is SGHTA, CDR2 FQGNSA. After removal of 4 bases from V and 4 bases from J, the junction contained 0 bases not matched to a gene. The CDR3 runs 13 residues.

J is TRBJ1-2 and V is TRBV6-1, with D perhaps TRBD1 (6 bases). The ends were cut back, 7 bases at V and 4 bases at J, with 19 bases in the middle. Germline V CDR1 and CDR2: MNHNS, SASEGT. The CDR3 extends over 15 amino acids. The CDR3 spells CASTIQPGQSYGYTF. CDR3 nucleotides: TGTGCCAGCACCATACAACCGGGACAATCCTATGGCTACACCTTC.

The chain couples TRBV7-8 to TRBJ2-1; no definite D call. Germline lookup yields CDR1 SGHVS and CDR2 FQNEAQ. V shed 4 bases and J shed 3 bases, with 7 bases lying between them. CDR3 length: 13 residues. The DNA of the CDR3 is TGTGCCAGCAGCTCTACCTTCTACAATGAGCAGTTCTTC. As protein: CASSSTFYNEQFF. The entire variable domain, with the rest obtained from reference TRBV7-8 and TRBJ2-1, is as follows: GAGVSQSPRYKVAKRGQDVALRCDPISGHVSLFWYQQALGQGPEFLTYFQNEAQLDKSGLPSDRFFAERPEGSVSTLKIQRTQQEDSAVYLCASSSTFYNEQFFGPGTRLTVL.

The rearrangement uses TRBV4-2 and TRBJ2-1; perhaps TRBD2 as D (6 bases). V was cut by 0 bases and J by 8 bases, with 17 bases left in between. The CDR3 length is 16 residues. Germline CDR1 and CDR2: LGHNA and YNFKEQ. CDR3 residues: CASSQDPGVRRHEQFF. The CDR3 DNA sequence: TGTGCCAGCAGCCAAGATCCGGGAGTCAGGAGGCATGAGCAGTTCTTC.

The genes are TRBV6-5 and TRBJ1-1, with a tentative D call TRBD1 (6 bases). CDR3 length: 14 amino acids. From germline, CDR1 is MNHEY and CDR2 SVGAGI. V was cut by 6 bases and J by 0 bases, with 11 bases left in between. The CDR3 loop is CASRTGHMNTEAFF. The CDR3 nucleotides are TGTGCCAGCAGAACAGGGCACATGAACACTGAAGCTTTCTTT.

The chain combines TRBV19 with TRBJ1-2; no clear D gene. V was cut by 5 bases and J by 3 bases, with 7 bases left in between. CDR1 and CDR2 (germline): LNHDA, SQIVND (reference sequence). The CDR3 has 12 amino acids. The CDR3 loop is CASSPSDYGYTF. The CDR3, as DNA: TGTGCCAGTAGTCCATCGGACTATGGCTACACCTTC. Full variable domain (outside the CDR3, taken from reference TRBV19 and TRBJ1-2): DGGITQSPKYLFRKEGQNVTLSCEQNLNHDAMYWYRQDPGQGLRLIYYSQIVNDFQKGDIAEGYSVSREKKESFPLTVTSAQKNPTAFYLCASSPSDYGYTFGSGTRLTVV.

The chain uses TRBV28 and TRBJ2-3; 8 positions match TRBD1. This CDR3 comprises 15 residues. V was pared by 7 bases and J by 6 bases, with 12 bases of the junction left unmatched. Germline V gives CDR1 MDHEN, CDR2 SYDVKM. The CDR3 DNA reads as TGTGCCAGCACCAAGGCAGGGGGCCTCCGGGATACGCAGTATTTT. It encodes CASTKAGGLRDTQYF.

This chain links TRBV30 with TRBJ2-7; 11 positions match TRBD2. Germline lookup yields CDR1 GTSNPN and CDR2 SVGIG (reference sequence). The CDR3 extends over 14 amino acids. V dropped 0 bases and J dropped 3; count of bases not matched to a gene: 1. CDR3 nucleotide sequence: TGTGCCTGGAGTGTACTAGCGGGAGTCTACGAGCAGTACTTC. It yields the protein CAWSVLAGVYEQYF.

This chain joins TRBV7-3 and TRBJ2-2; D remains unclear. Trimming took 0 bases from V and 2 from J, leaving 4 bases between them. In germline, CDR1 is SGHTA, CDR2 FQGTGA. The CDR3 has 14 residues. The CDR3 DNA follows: TGTGCCAGCAGCTTAACCCATAACACCGGGGAGCTGTTTTTT. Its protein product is CASSLTHNTGELFF.

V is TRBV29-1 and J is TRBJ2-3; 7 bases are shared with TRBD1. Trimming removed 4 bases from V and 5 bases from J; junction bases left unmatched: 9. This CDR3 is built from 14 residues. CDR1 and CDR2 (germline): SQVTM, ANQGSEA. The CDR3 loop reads CSVGGQGVVDTQYF. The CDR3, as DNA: TGCAGCGTTGGAGGGCAGGGGGTCGTAGATACGCAGTATTTT.

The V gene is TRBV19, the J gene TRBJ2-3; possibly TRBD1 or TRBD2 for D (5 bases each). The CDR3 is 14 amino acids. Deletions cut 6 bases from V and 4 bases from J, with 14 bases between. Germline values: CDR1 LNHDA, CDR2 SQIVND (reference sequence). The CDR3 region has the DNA TGTGCCAGTAGGAAAAATGGGGGACCAGATACGCAGTATTTT. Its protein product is CASRKNGGPDTQYF.

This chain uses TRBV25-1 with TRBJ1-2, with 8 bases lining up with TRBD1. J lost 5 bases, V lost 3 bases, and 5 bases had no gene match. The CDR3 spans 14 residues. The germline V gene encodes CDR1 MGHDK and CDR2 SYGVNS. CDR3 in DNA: TGTGCCAGCAGTGATCTCAGGGGGCAATATGGCTACACCTTC. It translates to CASSDLRGQYGYTF.

CDR3 amino acids: CAISPGTPEQFF. CDR3 sequence (DNA): TGTGCCATCAGTCCCGGGACCCCCGAGCAGTTCTTC. This chain uses TRBV10-3 with TRBJ2-1, with D perhaps TRBD1 or TRBD2 (5 bases each). The germline CDR1 and CDR2 sequences are ENHRY and SYGVKD. The CDR3 extends over 12 amino acids. Trimming cost V 5 bases and J 10 bases, with 12 bases left between them.

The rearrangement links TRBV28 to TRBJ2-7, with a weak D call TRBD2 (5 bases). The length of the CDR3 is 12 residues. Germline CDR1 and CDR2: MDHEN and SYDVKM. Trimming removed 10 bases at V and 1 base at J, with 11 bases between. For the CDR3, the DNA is TGTGCCACCGAAACTAGTTCCTACGAGCAGTACTTC. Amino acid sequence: CATETSSYEQYF.

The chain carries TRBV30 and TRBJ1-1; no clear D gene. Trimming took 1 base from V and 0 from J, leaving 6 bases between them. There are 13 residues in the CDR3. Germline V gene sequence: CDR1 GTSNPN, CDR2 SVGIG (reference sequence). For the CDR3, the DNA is TGTGCCTGGAGTGCGGTTATGAACACTGAAGCTTTCTTT. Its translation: CAWSAVMNTEAFF.

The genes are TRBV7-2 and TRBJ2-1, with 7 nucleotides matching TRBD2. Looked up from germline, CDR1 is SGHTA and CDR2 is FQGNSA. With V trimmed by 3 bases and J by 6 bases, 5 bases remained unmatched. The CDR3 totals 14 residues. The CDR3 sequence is CASSFGGGSNEQFF. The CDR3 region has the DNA TGTGCCAGCAGCTTTGGGGGAGGGTCCAATGAGCAGTTCTTC.

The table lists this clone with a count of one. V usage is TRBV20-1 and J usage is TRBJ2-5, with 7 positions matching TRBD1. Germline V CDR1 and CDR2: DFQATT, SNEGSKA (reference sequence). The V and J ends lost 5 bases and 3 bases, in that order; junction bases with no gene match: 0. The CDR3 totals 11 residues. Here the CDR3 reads CSADREETQYF. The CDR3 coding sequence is TGCAGTGCTGACAGGGAAGAGACCCAGTACTTC.